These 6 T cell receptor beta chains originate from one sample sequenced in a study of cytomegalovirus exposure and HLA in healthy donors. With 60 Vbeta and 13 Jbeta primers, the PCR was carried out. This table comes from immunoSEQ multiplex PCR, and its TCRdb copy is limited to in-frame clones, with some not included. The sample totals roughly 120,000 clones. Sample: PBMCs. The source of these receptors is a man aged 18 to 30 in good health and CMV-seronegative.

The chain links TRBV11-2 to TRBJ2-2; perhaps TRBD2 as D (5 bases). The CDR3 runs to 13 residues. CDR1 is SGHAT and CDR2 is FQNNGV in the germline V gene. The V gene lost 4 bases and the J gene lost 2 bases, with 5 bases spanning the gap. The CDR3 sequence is CASSWTNTGELFF. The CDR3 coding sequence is TGTGCCAGCAGCTGGACTAACACCGGGGAGCTGTTTTTT.

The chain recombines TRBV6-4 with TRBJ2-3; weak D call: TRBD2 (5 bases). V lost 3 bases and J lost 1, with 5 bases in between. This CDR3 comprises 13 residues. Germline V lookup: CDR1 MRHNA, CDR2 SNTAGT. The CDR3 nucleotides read TGTGCCAGCAGTGAGGGAGGCACAGATACGCAGTATTTT. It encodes CASSEGGTDTQYF.

The CDR3 nucleotides are TGTGCCAGCAGCTTCACTAGAAGCGAGCAGTACTTC. This sequence encodes CASSFTRSEQYF. The chain joins TRBV7-2 to TRBJ2-7; the D gene is possibly TRBD2 (5 bases). Germline V gene lookup returns CDR1 SGHTA and CDR2 FQGNSA. The V end lost 3 bases, the J end lost 6 bases, and 9 bases lay between the germline ends. This CDR3 has 12 residues.

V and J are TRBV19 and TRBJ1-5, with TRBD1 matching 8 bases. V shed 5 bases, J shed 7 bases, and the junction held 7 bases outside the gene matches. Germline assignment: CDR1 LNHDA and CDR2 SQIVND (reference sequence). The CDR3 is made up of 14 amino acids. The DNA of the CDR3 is TGTGCCAGTAGTTGGACAGGGAGGGGGCAGCCCCAGCATTTT. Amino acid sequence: CASSWTGRGQPQHF.

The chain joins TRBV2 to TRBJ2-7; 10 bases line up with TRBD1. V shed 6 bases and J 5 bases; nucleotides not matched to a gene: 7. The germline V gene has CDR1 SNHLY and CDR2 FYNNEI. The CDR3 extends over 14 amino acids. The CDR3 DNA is TGTGCCAGCAGGCAAGACAGGGGGCGCGACGAGCAGTACTTC. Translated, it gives CASRQDRGRDEQYF.

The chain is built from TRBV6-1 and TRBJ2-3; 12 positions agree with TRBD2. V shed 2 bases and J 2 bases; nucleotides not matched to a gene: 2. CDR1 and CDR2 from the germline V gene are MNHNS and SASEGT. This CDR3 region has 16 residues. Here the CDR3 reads CASSELAGGITDTQYF. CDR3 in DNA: TGTGCCAGCAGTGAACTAGCGGGGGGGATCACAGATACGCAGTATTTT.